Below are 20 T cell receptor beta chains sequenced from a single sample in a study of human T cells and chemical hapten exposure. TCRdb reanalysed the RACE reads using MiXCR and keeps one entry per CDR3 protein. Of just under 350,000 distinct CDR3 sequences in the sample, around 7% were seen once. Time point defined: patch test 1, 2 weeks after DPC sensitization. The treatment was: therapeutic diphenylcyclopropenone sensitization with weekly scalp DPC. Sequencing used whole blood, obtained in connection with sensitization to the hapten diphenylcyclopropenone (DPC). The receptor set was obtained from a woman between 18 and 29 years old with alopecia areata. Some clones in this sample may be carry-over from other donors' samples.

The CDR3 spells CASSSYVQGNSNQPQHF. For the CDR3, the DNA is TGTGCCAGCAGTTCGTACGTTCAGGGTAATAGCAATCAGCCCCAGCATTTT. This chain joins TRBV6-2 or TRBV6-3 and TRBJ1-5, with D possibly matching TRBD1 (5 bases). CDR3 size: 17 residues. Germline CDR1 MNHEY, CDR2 SVGEGT. V lost 4 bases, J lost 0 bases, and 16 bases lay in between.

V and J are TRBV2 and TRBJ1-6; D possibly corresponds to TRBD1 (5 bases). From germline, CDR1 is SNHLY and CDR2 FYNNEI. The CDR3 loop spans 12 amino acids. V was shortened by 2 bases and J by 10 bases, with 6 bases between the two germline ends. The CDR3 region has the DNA TGTGCCAGCAGTGAACAGGGATCACCCCTCCACTTT. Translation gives CASSEQGSPLHF.

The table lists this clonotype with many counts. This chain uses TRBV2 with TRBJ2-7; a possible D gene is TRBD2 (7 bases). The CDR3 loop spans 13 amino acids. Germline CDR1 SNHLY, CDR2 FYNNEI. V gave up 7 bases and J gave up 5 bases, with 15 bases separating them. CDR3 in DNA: TGTGCCAGCAATTACAGGGAGGGTAACGAGCAGTACTTC. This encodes CASNYREGNEQYF. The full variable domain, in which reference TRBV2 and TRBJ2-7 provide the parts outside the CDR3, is EPEVTQTPSHQVTQMGQEVILRCVPISNHLYFYWYRQILGQKVEFLVSFYNNEISEKSEIFDDQFSVERPDGSNFTLKIRSTKLEDSAMYFCASNYREGNEQYFGPGTRLTVT.

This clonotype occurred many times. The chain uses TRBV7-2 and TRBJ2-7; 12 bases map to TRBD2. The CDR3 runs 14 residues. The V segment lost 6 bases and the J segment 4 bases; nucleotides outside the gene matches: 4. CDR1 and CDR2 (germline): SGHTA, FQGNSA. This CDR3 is CASRLAGGAYEQYF. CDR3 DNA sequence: TGTGCCAGCAGACTAGCGGGGGGCGCTTACGAGCAGTACTTC.

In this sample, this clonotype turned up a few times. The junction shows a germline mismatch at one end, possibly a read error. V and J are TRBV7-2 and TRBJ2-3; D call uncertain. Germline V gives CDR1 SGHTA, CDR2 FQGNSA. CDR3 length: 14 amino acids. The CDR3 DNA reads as TGTGCCAGCAGCTTAGATTACACCACAAATACGCAGTATTTT. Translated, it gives CASSLDYTTNTQYF.

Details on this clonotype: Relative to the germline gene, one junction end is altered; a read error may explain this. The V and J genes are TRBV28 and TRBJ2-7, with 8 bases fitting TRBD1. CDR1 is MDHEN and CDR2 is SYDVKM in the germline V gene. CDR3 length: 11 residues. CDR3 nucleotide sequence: TGTGCCAGCAGTTTGTGGACAGGGCCATTCTTC. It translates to CASSLWTGPFF.

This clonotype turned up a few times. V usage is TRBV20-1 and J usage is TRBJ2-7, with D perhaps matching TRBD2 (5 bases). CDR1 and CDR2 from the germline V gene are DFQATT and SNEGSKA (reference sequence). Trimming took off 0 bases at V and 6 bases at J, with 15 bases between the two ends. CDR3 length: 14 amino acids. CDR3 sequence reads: CSARDHPGKGEQYF. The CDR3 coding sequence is TGCAGTGCTAGAGATCACCCGGGGAAGGGCGAGCAGTACTTC.

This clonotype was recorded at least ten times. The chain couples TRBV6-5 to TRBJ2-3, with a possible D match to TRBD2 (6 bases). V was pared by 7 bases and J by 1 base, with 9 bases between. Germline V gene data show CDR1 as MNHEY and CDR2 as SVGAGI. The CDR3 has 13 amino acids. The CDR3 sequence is CASKREGTDTQYF. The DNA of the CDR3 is TGTGCCAGCAAAAGGGAGGGCACAGATACGCAGTATTTT.

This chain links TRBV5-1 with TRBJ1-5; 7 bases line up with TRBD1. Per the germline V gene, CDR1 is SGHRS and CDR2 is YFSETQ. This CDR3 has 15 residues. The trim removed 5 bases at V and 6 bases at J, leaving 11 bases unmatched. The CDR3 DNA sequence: TGCGCCAGCAGGAAAACAGGGGCGGATTCTCAGCCCCAGCATTTT. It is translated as CASRKTGADSQPQHF.

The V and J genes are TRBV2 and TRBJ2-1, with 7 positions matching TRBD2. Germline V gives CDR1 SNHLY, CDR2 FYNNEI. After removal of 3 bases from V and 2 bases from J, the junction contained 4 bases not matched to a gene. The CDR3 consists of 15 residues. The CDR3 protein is CASSDTAGAYNEQFF. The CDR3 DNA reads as TGTGCCAGCAGTGATACCGCGGGGGCCTACAATGAGCAGTTCTTC. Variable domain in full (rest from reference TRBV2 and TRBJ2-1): EPEVTQTPSHQVTQMGQEVILRCVPISNHLYFYWYRQILGQKVEFLVSFYNNEISEKSEIFDDQFSVERPDGSNFTLKIRSTKLEDSAMYFCASSDTAGAYNEQFFGPGTRLTVL.

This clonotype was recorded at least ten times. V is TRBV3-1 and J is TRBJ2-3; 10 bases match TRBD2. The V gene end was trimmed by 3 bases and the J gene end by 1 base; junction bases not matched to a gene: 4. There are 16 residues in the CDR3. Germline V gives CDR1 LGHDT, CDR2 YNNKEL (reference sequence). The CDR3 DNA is TGTGCCAGCAGCCAGGGTAGCGGGGGGCGCACAGATACGCAGTATTTT. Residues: CASSQGSGGRTDTQYF.

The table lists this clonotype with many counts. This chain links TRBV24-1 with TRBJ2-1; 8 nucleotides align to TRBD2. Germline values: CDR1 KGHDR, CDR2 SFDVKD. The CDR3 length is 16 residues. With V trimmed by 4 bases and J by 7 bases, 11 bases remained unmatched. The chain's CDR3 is CATSEPGGGPQNEQFF. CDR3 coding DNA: TGTGCCACCAGTGAACCGGGAGGGGGGCCTCAGAATGAGCAGTTCTTC.

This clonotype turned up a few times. This CDR3 reads CASSEDGTGVFSGANVLTF. The CDR3 bases are TGTGCCAGCAGTGAAGATGGGACAGGGGTCTTCTCTGGGGCCAACGTCCTGACTTTC. The chain has TRBV6-1 and TRBJ2-6; 10 bases are shared with TRBD1. V gave up 1 base and J gave up 0 bases; unmatched junction bases: 6. CDR3 size: 19 residues. CDR1 is MNHNS and CDR2 is SASEGT in the germline V gene.

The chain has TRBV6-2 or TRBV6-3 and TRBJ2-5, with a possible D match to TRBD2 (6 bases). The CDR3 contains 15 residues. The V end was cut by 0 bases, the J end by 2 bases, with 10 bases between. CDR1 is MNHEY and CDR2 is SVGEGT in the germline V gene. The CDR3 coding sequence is TGTGCCAGCAGTTACTCGGAGGGGATGCAAGAGACCCAGTACTTC. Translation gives CASSYSEGMQETQYF.

Written as DNA, the CDR3 is TGCAGTCCGGGACAGGGAGTACCAGATACGCAGTATTTT. Its translation is CSPGQGVPDTQYF. This chain links TRBV20-1 with TRBJ2-3; 9 bases match TRBD1. The V gene's germline CDR1 is DFQATT and CDR2 SNEGSKA (reference sequence). This CDR3 has 13 residues. With 8 bases clipped from V and 4 bases from J, the junction kept 7 bases outside the gene matches.

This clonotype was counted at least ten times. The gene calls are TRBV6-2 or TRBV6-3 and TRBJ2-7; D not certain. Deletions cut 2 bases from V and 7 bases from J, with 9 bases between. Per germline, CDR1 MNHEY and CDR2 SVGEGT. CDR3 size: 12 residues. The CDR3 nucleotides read TGTGCCAGCAGTTACGCCGGCCTGGAGCAGTACTTC. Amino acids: CASSYAGLEQYF.

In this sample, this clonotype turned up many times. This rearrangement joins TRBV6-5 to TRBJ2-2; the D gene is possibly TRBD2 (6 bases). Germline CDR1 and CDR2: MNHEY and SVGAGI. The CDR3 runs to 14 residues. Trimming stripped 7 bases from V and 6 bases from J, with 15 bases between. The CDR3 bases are TGTGCCAGCATGACTAGGGTAGACGCCGGGGAGCTGTTTTTT. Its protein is CASMTRVDAGELFF.

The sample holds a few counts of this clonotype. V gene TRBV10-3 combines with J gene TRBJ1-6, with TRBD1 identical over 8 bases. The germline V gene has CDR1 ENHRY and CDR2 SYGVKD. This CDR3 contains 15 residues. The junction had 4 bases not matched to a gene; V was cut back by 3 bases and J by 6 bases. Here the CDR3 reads CAISDPGQVNSPLHF. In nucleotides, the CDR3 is TGTGCCATCAGTGACCCGGGACAGGTTAATTCACCCCTCCACTTT.

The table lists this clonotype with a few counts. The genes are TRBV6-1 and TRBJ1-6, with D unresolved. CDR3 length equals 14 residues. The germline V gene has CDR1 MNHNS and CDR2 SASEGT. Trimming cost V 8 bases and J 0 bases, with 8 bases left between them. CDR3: CASEGGSYNSPLHF. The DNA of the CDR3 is TGTGCCAGCGAAGGAGGCTCCTATAATTCACCCCTCCACTTT.

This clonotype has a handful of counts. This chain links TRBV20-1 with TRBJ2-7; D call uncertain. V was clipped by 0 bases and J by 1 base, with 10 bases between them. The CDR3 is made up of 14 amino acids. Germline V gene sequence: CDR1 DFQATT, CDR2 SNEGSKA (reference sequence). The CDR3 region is CSARDPYGSYEQYF. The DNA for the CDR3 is TGCAGTGCTAGAGATCCCTACGGATCCTACGAGCAGTACTTC.